Following are 10 T cell receptor beta chains from one sample sequenced in a study of T cells in Graves' hyperthyroidism and ophthalmopathy. RNA transcripts provided the source from which TCR beta CDR3 regions were amplified. The HTBI primer set served for first-round RT-PCR of the TCR CDR3. TCRdb used MiXCR to reprocess the multiplex PCR reads, holding one entry per CDR3 protein. This sample has more than 500,000 distinct CDR3 sequences, with under 20% found just once. The sample comprised blood. The receptor set was obtained from a woman aged 25 to 39 with Graves' hyperthyroidism.

The table lists this clonotype with many counts. The gene calls are TRBV29-1 and TRBJ2-1; TRBD2 matches at 14 bases. The V gene's germline CDR1 is SQVTM and CDR2 ANQGSEA. This CDR3 region has 15 residues. V was pared by 4 bases and J by 10 bases, with 9 bases of the junction left unmatched. The CDR3 DNA reads as TGCAGCGTTGTCCCGACTAGCGGGAGGGCGTGGGAGCAGTTCTTC. It yields the protein CSVVPTSGRAWEQFF.

This rearrangement joins TRBV5-1 to TRBJ2-7, with 8 bases aligning to TRBD2. CDR3 length: 14 residues. Germline V gene data show CDR1 as SGHRS and CDR2 as YFSETQ. Unmatched junction bases numbered 5, after V lost 0 bases and J lost 6 bases. As DNA, the CDR3 is TGCGCCAGCAGCTTGGTCGGACTAGCTCCCGAGCAGTACTTC. Protein: CASSLVGLAPEQYF.

This clonotype was detected many times. The chain combines TRBV27 with TRBJ2-7; D is undetermined. CDR1 and CDR2 (germline): MNHEY, SMNVEV (reference sequence). The CDR3 loop spans 13 amino acids. V lost 2 bases, J lost 3 bases, and 8 bases lay in between. CDR3 in amino acids: CASSLGFDYEQYF. Here the CDR3 DNA reads TGTGCCAGCAGTTTAGGGTTCGACTACGAGCAGTACTTC.

This clonotype was found many times. This chain joins TRBV28 and TRBJ1-5; perhaps TRBD1 as D (6 bases). Germline CDR1 reads MDHEN; CDR2 reads SYDVKM. Between the trimmed V and J ends, which lost 5 bases and 6 bases, there was a span of 20 bases. CDR3 length: 16 amino acids. The CDR3 is CASSGRQAAWGQPQHF. CDR3 nucleotide sequence: TGTGCCAGCAGTGGACGACAGGCAGCGTGGGGTCAGCCCCAGCATTTT.

This clonotype was observed at least ten times. The chain combines TRBV12-3 or TRBV12-4 with TRBJ2-1; D may be TRBD1 or TRBD2 (5 bases each). CDR3 length equals 16 residues. Trimming cost V 8 bases and J 4 bases, with 21 bases left between them. The CDR3 reads CASGYMGELPYNEQFF. DNA of the CDR3: TGTGCCAGCGGATATATGGGGGAACTGCCTTACAATGAGCAGTTCTTC.

This clonotype showed up many times. The chain couples TRBV11-3 to TRBJ1-1; maybe TRBD1 (6 bases). The CDR3 consists of 14 residues. V lost 7 bases and J 2 bases, leaving 14 bases between the germline ends. Germline V lookup: CDR1 SGHNT, CDR2 YENEEA. The CDR3 nucleotides read TGTGCCAGCACGACAGCGGGGGCTAACACTGAAGCTTTCTTT. Translating it yields CASTTAGANTEAFF.

The V and J genes are TRBV5-4 and TRBJ2-5, with a possible D match to TRBD1 (6 bases). The better agreement between TRBJ2-1 and the DNA end casts doubt on the J call. The germline V gene has CDR1 SGHNT and CDR2 YYREEE (reference sequence). CDR3 size: 14 residues. In nucleotides, the CDR3 is TGTGCCAGCAGCGGATCAGGGGCCCAAGAGACCCAGTTCTTC. This translates into CASSGSGAQETQFF.

Only a few counts were recorded for this clonotype. The chain carries TRBV6-1 and TRBJ1-3; D remains unclear. Trimming took off 1 base at V and 4 bases at J, with 14 bases between the two ends. Germline V gene lookup returns CDR1 MNHNS and CDR2 SASEGT. The CDR3 contains 16 residues. The CDR3 DNA reads TGTGCCAGCAGTGAAGGCCAGGCCCCGATCGGAAACACCATATATTTT. This codes for CASSEGQAPIGNTIYF.

This chain connects TRBV6-1 to TRBJ2-1; possibly TRBD2 for D (6 bases). V lost 8 bases, J lost 7 bases, and 27 bases lay in between. The CDR3 is 17 residues long. Looked up from germline, CDR1 is MNHNS and CDR2 is SASEGT. CDR3 DNA sequence: TGTGCCAGCCCTTGGGGGGATTCAGGGTTAAGCGCAAATGAGCAGTTCTTC. It specifies CASPWGDSGLSANEQFF.

This clonotype was recorded many times. The V and J genes are TRBV2 and TRBJ2-3, with D perhaps given as TRBD1 or TRBD2 (5 bases each). With 7 bases removed from V and 1 base from J, the gap between germline ends came to 9 bases. The CDR3 extends over 13 amino acids. The V gene's germline CDR1 is SNHLY and CDR2 FYNNEI. Here the CDR3 DNA reads TGTGCCAGCAACCTGGGGGGCACAGATACGCAGTATTTT. Translated: CASNLGGTDTQYF.